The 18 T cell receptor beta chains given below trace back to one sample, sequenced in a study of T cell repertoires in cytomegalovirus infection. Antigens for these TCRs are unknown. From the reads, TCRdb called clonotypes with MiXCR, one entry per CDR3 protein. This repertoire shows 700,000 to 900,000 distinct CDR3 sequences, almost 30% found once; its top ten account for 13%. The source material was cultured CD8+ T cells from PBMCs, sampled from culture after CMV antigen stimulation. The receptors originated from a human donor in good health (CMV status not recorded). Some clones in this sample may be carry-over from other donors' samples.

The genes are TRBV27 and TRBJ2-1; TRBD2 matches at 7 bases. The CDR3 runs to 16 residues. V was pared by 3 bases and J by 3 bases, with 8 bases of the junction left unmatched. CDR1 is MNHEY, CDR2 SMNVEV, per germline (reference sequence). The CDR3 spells CASSFSSGGIYNEQFF. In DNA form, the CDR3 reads TGTGCCAGCAGTTTCTCGTCCGGGGGGATCTACAATGAGCAGTTCTTC.

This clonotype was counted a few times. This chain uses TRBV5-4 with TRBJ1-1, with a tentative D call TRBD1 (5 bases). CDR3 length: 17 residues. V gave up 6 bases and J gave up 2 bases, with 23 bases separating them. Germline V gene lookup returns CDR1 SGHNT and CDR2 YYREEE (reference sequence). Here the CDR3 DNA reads TGTGCCAGCACCCACGCCCTCCCCCCGACAGCTAACACTGAAGCTTTCTTT. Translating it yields CASTHALPPTANTEAFF. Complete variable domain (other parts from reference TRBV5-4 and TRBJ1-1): ETGVTQSPTHLIKTRGQQVTLRCSSQSGHNTVSWYQQALGQGPQFIFQYYREEENGRGNFPPRFSGLQFPNYSSELNVNALELDDSALYLCASTHALPPTANTEAFFGQGTRLTVV.

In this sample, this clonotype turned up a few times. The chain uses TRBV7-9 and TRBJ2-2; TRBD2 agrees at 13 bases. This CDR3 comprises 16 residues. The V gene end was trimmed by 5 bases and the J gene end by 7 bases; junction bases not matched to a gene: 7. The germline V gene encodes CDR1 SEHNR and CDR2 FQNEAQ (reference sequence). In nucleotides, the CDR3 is TGTGCCAGCAGCCCATGGACTAGCGGGGGTCTCGGGGAGCTGTTTTTT. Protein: CASSPWTSGGLGELFF.

The CDR3 DNA reads as TGTGCCAGCAGCCATACAGGGGACTCTGGAAACACCATATATTTT. Amino acids: CASSHTGDSGNTIYF. The rearrangement uses TRBV27 and TRBJ1-3; 7 nucleotides match TRBD1. Germline V gives CDR1 MNHEY, CDR2 SMNVEV (reference sequence). The CDR3 length is 15 residues. Unmatched junction bases numbered 5, after V lost 6 bases and J lost 0 bases.

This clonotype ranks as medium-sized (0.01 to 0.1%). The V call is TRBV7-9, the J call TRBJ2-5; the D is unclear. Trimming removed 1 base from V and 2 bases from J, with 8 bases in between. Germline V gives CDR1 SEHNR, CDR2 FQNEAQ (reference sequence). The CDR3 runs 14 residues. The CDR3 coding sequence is TGTGCCAGCAGCTTAGTCAGCGAGCAAGAGACCCAGTACTTC. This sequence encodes CASSLVSEQETQYF.

CDR3 coding DNA: TGTGCCAGCAGCTATTCGGGGGGCAAGGGTGAAAAACTGTTTTTT. Residues: CASSYSGGKGEKLFF. The chain has TRBV5-4 and TRBJ1-4, with D possibly TRBD1 on 6 matching bases. The CDR3 consists of 15 residues. Trimming removed 3 bases at V and 7 bases at J, with 16 bases between. Germline CDR1 is SGHNT and CDR2 is YYREEE (reference sequence).

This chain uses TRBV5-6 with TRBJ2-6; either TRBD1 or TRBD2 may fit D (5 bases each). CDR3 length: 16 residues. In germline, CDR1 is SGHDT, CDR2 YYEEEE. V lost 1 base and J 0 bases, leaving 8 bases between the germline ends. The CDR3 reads CASSLMGDSGANVLTF. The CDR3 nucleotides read TGTGCCAGCAGCTTGATGGGGGACTCTGGGGCCAACGTCCTGACTTTC.

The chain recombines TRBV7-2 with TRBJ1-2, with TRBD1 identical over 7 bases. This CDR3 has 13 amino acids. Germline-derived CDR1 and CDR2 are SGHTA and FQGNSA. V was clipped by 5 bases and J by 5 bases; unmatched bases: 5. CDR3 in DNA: TGTGCCAGCAGCCAGGACAGGCAATATGGCTACACCTTC. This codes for CASSQDRQYGYTF. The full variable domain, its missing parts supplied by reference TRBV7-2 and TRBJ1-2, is GAGVSQSPSNKVTEKGKDVELRCDPISGHTALYWYRQSLGQGLEFLIYFQGNSAPDKSGLPSDRFSAERTGGSVSTLTIQRTQQEDSAVYLCASSQDRQYGYTFGSGTRLTVV.

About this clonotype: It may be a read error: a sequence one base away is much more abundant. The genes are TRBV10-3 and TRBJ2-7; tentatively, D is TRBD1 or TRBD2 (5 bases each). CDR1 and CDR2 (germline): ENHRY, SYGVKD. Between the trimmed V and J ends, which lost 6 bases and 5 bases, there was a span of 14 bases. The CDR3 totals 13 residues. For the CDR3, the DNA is TGTGCCATCAGAAGCGCCAGGGACCACGAGCAGTACGTC. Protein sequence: CAIRSARDHEQYV.

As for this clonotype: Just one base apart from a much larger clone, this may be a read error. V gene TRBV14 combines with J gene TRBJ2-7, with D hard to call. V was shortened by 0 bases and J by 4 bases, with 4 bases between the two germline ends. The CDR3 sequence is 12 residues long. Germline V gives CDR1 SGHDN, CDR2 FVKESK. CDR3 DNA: TGTGCCAGCAGCCAAGATTGGTACGAGCAGTACTTC. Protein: CASSQDWYEQYF.

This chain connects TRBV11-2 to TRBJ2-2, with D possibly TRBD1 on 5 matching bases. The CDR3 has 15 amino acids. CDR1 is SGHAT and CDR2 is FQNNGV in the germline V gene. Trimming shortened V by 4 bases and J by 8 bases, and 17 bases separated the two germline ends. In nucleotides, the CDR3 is TGTGCCAGCAGCTGGGGCCAGCGCTTTCCAGGGGAGCTGTTTTTT. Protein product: CASSWGQRFPGELFF. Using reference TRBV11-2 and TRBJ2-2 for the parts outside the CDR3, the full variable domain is EAGVAQSPRYKIIEKRQSVAFWCNPISGHATLYWYQQILGQGPKLLIQFQNNGVVDDSQLPKDRFSAERLKGVDSTLKIQPAKLEDSAVYLCASSWGQRFPGELFFGEGSRLTVL.

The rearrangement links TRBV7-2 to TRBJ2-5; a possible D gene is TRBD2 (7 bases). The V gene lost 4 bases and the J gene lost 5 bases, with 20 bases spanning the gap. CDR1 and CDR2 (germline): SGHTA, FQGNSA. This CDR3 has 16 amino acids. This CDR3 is CASSYTGPGEGETQYF. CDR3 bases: TGTGCCAGCAGCTACACCGGCCCAGGGGAGGGGGAGACCCAGTACTTC.

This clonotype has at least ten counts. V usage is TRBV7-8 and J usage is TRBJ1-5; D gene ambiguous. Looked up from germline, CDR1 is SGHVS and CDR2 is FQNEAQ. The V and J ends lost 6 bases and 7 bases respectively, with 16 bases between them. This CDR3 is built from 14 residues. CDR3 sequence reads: CASSKPGEGQPQHF. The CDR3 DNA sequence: TGTGCCAGCAGTAAACCGGGTGAAGGCCAGCCCCAGCATTTT.

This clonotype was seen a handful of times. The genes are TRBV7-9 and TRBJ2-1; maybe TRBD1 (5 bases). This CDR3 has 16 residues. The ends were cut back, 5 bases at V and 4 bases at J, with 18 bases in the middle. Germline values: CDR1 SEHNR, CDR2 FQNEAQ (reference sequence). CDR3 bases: TGTGCCAGCAGCCCTCCCTTTGGGGCCTCTTACAATGAGCAGTTCTTC. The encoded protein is CASSPPFGASYNEQFF.

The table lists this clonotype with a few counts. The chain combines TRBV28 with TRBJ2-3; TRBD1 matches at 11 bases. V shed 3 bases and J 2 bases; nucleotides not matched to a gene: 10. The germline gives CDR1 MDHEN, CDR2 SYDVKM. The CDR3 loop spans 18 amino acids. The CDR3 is CASSFGTGGGGFTDTQYF. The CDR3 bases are TGTGCCAGCAGTTTCGGGACAGGGGGAGGTGGGTTCACAGATACGCAGTATTTT. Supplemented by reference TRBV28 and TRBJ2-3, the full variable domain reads DVKVTQSSRYLVKRTGEKVFLECVQDMDHENMFWYRQDPGLGLRLIYFSYDVKMKEKGDIPEGYSVSREKKERFSLILESASTNQTSMYLCASSFGTGGGGFTDTQYFGPGTRLTVL.

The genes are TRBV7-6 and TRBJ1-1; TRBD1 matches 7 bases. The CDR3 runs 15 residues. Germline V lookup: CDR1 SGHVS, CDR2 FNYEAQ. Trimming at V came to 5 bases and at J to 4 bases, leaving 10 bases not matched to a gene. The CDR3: CASSPPDRFSTEAFF. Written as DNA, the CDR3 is TGTGCCAGCAGCCCGCCGGACAGGTTTTCCACTGAAGCTTTCTTT.

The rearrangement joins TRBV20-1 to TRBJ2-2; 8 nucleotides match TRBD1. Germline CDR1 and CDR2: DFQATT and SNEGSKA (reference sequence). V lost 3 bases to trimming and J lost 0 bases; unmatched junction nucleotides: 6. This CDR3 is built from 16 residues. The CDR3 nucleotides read TGCAGTGCTAGCGCACGCAGGGGGCCGAACACCGGGGAGCTGTTTTTT. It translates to CSASARRGPNTGELFF.

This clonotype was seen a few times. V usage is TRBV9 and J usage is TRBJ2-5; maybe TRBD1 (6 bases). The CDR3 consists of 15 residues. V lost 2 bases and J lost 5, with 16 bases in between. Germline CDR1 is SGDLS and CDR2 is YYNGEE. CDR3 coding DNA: TGTGCCAGCAGCGTTGAACCGGGACAACCGGAGACCCAGTACTTC. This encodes CASSVEPGQPETQYF.